This TCR beta chain was captured in a study of human T cells and chemical hapten exposure. Time point meaning: healthy volunteer bleed at 6 weeks. Whole blood, unfractionated, served as the material for total RNA extraction. In the study's own analysis: Between about 23,224 and 750,000 TCRs appeared in each sample, and the median stood at 95,638. TCRdb used MiXCR to reprocess the RACE reads, holding one entry per CDR3 protein. The V and J calls were not made by the authors but by TCRdb's processing. This table has 44,000 or so distinct CDR3 sequences, 3.7% appearing once. V lost 6 bases and J 6 bases, leaving 15 bases between the germline ends. The CDR3 spans 15 residues. In germline, CDR1 is MDHEN, CDR2 SYDVKM.

The clonotype was recovered from a human donor in good health. Some clones in this sample may be carry-over from other donors' samples. The sequenced sample was whole blood. The chain couples TRBV28 to TRBJ1-6, with D maybe TRBD1 (5 bases). Written as DNA, the CDR3 is TGTGCCAGCAGAGGCGGGACCATCTCTAATTCACCCCTCCACTTT. This sequence encodes CASRGGTISNSPLHF. The whole variable domain, remainder taken from reference TRBV28 and TRBJ1-6, is DVKVTQSSRYLVKRTGEKVFLECVQDMDHENMFWYRQDPGLGLRLIYFSYDVKMKEKGDIPEGYSVSREKKERFSLILESASTNQTSMYLCASRGGTISNSPLHFGNGTRLTVT.